The 26 T cell receptor beta chains given below trace back to one sample, sequenced in a study of Ad26.COV2.S vaccination and SARS-CoV-2 variants. Assay: immunoSEQ multiplex PCR; the TCRdb copy retains only in-frame clones and omits some. The profile shows 6,500 to 7,000 clones, 84% of them singletons. Sequencing used peripheral blood, obtained after recovery from COVID-19. Source of these receptors: a human donor who had recovered from COVID-19.

V is TRBV6-1 and J is TRBJ2-5; 7 bases are shared with TRBD1. The CDR3 runs to 16 residues. The germline CDR1 and CDR2 sequences are MNHNS and SASEGT. J lost 4 bases, V lost 0 bases, and 8 bases had no gene match. CDR3 loop: CASSEARQGRGETQYF. For the CDR3, the DNA is TGTGCCAGCAGTGAAGCGCGACAGGGTAGGGGAGAGACCCAGTACTTC.

This clone was counted a few times. The J gene is TRBJ1-2, the V gene TRBV5-1; 9 bases map to TRBD1. The CDR3 consists of 15 residues. From germline, CDR1 is SGHRS and CDR2 YFSETQ. J lost 2 bases, V lost 3 bases, and 5 bases had no gene match. This CDR3 is CASSSPGQGNYGYTF. CDR3 in DNA: TGCGCCAGCAGCTCGCCGGGACAGGGAAACTATGGCTACACCTTC. The entire variable domain, with the rest obtained from reference TRBV5-1 and TRBJ1-2, is as follows: KAGVTQTPRYLIKTRGQQVTLSCSPISGHRSVSWYQQTPGQGLQFLFEYFSETQRNKGNFPGRFSGRQFSNSRSEMNVSTLELGDSALYLCASSSPGQGNYGYTFGSGTRLTVV.

The chain recombines TRBV11-2 with TRBJ2-6; D unclear. CDR1 SGHAT and CDR2 FQNNGV come from the germline V gene. This CDR3 spans 17 amino acids. Trimming took 4 bases from V and 1 from J, leaving 14 bases between them. CDR3 amino acids: CASSSYVVRSGANVLTF. The DNA for the CDR3 is TGTGCCAGCAGCTCCTATGTGGTACGGTCTGGGGCCAACGTCCTGACTTTC.

The chain links TRBV6-6 to TRBJ2-7; D is perhaps TRBD1 (6 bases). V lost 8 bases and J 0 bases, leaving 11 bases between the germline ends. From germline, CDR1 is MNHNY and CDR2 SVGAGI (reference sequence). This CDR3 is 13 amino acids long. The CDR3 region has the DNA TGTGCCAGCCAACAGGGTAGCTCCTACGAGCAGTACTTC. This translates into CASQQGSSYEQYF.

The chain recombines TRBV5-1 with TRBJ1-1, with 8 bases matching TRBD1. V lost 4 bases and J lost 6; bases outside the gene matches: 11. The CDR3 totals 15 residues. In germline, CDR1 is SGHRS, CDR2 YFSETQ. The CDR3 protein is CASSPGTGRSSEAFF. The CDR3 DNA sequence: TGCGCCAGCAGCCCCGGGACAGGCCGATCCTCTGAAGCTTTCTTT.

The V and J genes are TRBV7-8 and TRBJ2-1, with TRBD2 identical over 7 bases. CDR1 and CDR2 from the germline V gene are SGHVS and FQNEAQ. V shed 0 bases and J 7 bases; nucleotides not matched to a gene: 9. The CDR3 length is 16 residues. The CDR3 spells CASSLAPGTILNEQFF. CDR3 coding DNA: TGTGCCAGCAGCTTAGCACCCGGGACTATCCTAAATGAGCAGTTCTTC.

V usage is TRBV7-9 and J usage is TRBJ2-3; 10 nucleotides line up with TRBD2. From germline, CDR1 is SEHNR and CDR2 FQNEAQ (reference sequence). This CDR3 comprises 16 residues. Trimming removed 2 bases from V and 6 bases from J; junction bases left unmatched: 8. CDR3 in amino acids: CASSLRPSGSGDTQYF. In DNA form, the CDR3 reads TGTGCCAGCAGCTTAAGGCCTAGCGGGAGTGGGGATACGCAGTATTTT.

This clone was recorded only once. The gene calls are TRBV5-6 and TRBJ2-7; either TRBD1 or TRBD2 may fit D (5 bases each). V shed 2 bases and J shed 3 bases, with 12 bases lying between them. This CDR3 contains 14 residues. Germline values: CDR1 SGHDT, CDR2 YYEEEE. The CDR3 is CASSFGDGLYEQYF. The CDR3 DNA is TGTGCCAGCAGCTTCGGGGACGGACTCTACGAGCAGTACTTC. Full variable domain (outside the CDR3, taken from reference TRBV5-6 and TRBJ2-7): DAGVTQSPTHLIKTRGQQVTLRCSPKSGHDTVSWYQQALGQGPQFIFQYYEEEERQRGNFPDRFSGHQFPNYSSELNVNALLLGDSALYLCASSFGDGLYEQYFGPGTRLTVT.

The J gene is TRBJ2-5, the V gene TRBV12-3 or TRBV12-4; D possibly corresponds to TRBD2 (6 bases). Trimming left V 5 bases short and J 5 bases short, with 12 bases between. This CDR3 spans 13 amino acids. The CDR3 spells CASSRGSRETQYF. As DNA, the CDR3 is TGTGCCAGCAGTCGGGGGTCCCGGGAGACCCAGTACTTC.

This rearrangement joins TRBV28 to TRBJ2-5; the match to TRBD1 covers 7 bases. V shed 6 bases and J 2 bases; nucleotides not matched to a gene: 12. This CDR3 has 16 residues. CDR1 is MDHEN, CDR2 SYDVKM, per germline. CDR3 amino acids: CASSRPGTDLQETQYF. CDR3 in DNA: TGTGCCAGCAGCCGCCCCGGGACAGACCTTCAAGAGACCCAGTACTTC.

The chain links TRBV3-1 (or the pseudogene TRBV3-2) to TRBJ2-7; D is possibly TRBD2 (5 bases). This CDR3 contains 15 residues. V was shortened by 3 bases and J by 3 bases, with 15 bases between the two germline ends. The germline CDR1 and CDR2 sequences are LGHDT and YNNKEL (reference sequence). CDR3 sequence: CASSQDQRAHYEQYF. In nucleotides, the CDR3 is TGTGCCAGCAGCCAGGATCAGAGGGCTCACTACGAGCAGTACTTC.

The V and J genes are TRBV5-5 and TRBJ1-5; TRBD1 matches 7 bases. Trimming removed 4 bases from V and 5 bases from J; junction bases left unmatched: 9. Germline loops: CDR1 SGHKS, CDR2 YYEKEE (reference sequence). This CDR3 is 15 amino acids long. The CDR3, as DNA: TGTGCCAGCAGCCAGGGACAGCCTTCTTATCAGCCCCAGCATTTT. Encoded protein: CASSQGQPSYQPQHF.

The rearrangement joins TRBV19 to TRBJ1-1; no reliable D call. This CDR3 is built from 11 residues. Germline CDR1 and CDR2: LNHDA and SQIVND (reference sequence). Trimming left V 5 bases short and J 6 bases short, with 7 bases between. The chain's CDR3 is CASSQWAEAFF. CDR3 coding DNA: TGTGCCAGTAGTCAGTGGGCTGAAGCTTTCTTT.

V and J are TRBV27 and TRBJ1-3; 7 bases line up with TRBD1. The CDR3 consists of 16 residues. Germline-derived CDR1 and CDR2 are MNHEY and SMNVEV (reference sequence). V shed 2 bases and J 2 bases; nucleotides not matched to a gene: 6. CDR3 sequence: CASSLKGAGTGNTIYF. DNA for the CDR3: TGTGCCAGCAGTTTAAAGGGGGCAGGTACTGGAAACACCATATATTTT.

The chain joins TRBV29-1 to TRBJ2-5, with 7 positions matching TRBD1. CDR1 and CDR2 (germline): SQVTM, ANQGSEA. J lost 14 bases, V lost 5 bases, and 11 bases had no gene match. The CDR3 runs to 11 residues. The CDR3 here is CSVPNRGRSYF. The CDR3, as DNA: TGCAGCGTTCCTAACAGGGGACGCAGTTACTTC.

This rearrangement joins TRBV5-6 to TRBJ2-3; the match to TRBD2 covers 8 bases. This CDR3 has 17 residues. The V gene end was trimmed by 3 bases and the J gene end by 1 base; junction bases not matched to a gene: 10. Germline CDR1 SGHDT, CDR2 YYEEEE. CDR3 amino acids: CASSSIEAGEGTDTQYF. The CDR3 DNA follows: TGTGCCAGCAGCTCCATAGAAGCGGGAGAAGGCACAGATACGCAGTATTTT. Variable domain in full (rest from reference TRBV5-6 and TRBJ2-3): DAGVTQSPTHLIKTRGQQVTLRCSPKSGHDTVSWYQQALGQGPQFIFQYYEEEERQRGNFPDRFSGHQFPNYSSELNVNALLLGDSALYLCASSSIEAGEGTDTQYFGPGTRLTVL.

This clone was seen more than once but under ten times. The rearrangement joins TRBV6-5 to TRBJ1-1; tentatively, D is TRBD1 (6 bases). Germline loops: CDR1 MNHEY, CDR2 SVGAGI. Trimming took 6 bases from V and 6 from J, leaving 17 bases between them. This CDR3 contains 14 residues. CDR3 sequence reads: CASSLQGGRAEAFF. The CDR3, as DNA: TGTGCCAGCAGCTTACAGGGTGGTAGGGCTGAAGCTTTCTTT.

This clone occurred once. The V gene is TRBV7-2, the J gene TRBJ2-3; D gene ambiguous. Germline CDR1 reads SGHTA; CDR2 reads FQGNSA. The V end lost 5 bases, the J end lost 1 base, and 13 bases lay between the germline ends. The CDR3 totals 15 residues. The CDR3 loop reads CASSRPRKGTDTQYF. The CDR3 DNA reads as TGTGCCAGCAGCCGTCCCCGAAAGGGCACAGATACGCAGTATTTT.

In its sample, this clone was seen a few times. CDR3 nucleotides: TGTGCCAGTAGTATCCAGGACACCCCTGGTTATGGCTACACCTTC. Encoded protein: CASSIQDTPGYGYTF. The chain uses TRBV19 and TRBJ1-2; D might be TRBD1 (5 bases). The germline V gene encodes CDR1 LNHDA and CDR2 SQIVND (reference sequence). This CDR3 comprises 15 residues. Deletions cut 3 bases from V and 5 bases from J, with 16 bases between.

The V gene is TRBV5-1, the J gene TRBJ2-1, with TRBD2 matching 10 bases. The J segment lost 3 bases and the V segment lost 4 bases, leaving 10 bases of the junction unmatched. Germline CDR1 SGHRS, CDR2 YFSETQ. The CDR3 runs to 17 residues. Written as DNA, the CDR3 is TGCGCCAGCAGCCCCGGACGGCTAGCGGGAGTCTACAATGAGCAGTTCTTC. This gives the protein CASSPGRLAGVYNEQFF.

The chain carries TRBV19 and TRBJ1-2; D remains unclear. Germline assignment: CDR1 LNHDA and CDR2 SQIVND (reference sequence). The CDR3 consists of 16 residues. V lost 3 bases to trimming and J lost 4 bases, with 18 bases between them. In nucleotides, the CDR3 is TGTGCCAGTAGTATCTGGCGGGGAACAGAGCGCTATGGCTACACCTTC. This codes for CASSIWRGTERYGYTF.

This sequence joins TRBV4-1 and TRBJ2-2; D not certain. The CDR3 has 11 residues. V was cut by 4 bases and J by 7 bases, with 4 bases left in between. CDR1 MGHRA and CDR2 YSYEKL come from the germline V gene. The CDR3 protein is CASSLSGELFF. DNA for the CDR3: TGCGCCAGCAGCCTGAGCGGGGAGCTGTTTTTT.

This sequence joins TRBV6-2 or TRBV6-3 and TRBJ2-5; TRBD2 agrees at 8 bases. Per the germline V gene, CDR1 is MNHEY and CDR2 is SVGEGT. This CDR3 region has 17 residues. V gave up 0 bases and J gave up 1 base; unmatched junction bases: 7. Written as DNA, the CDR3 is TGTGCCAGCAGTTACTCGAGACTAGCGATAAGCCAAGAGACCCAGTACTTC. It yields the protein CASSYSRLAISQETQYF.

The chain combines TRBV5-1 with TRBJ2-5; D may be TRBD2 (5 bases). Trimming took 3 bases from V and 2 from J, leaving 11 bases between them. The CDR3 spans 14 residues. The germline CDR1 and CDR2 sequences are SGHRS and YFSETQ. The CDR3 loop reads CASSYRRTQETQYF. As DNA, the CDR3 is TGCGCCAGCAGCTACCGACGGACTCAAGAGACCCAGTACTTC. The full variable domain, in which reference TRBV5-1 and TRBJ2-5 provide the parts outside the CDR3, is KAGVTQTPRYLIKTRGQQVTLSCSPISGHRSVSWYQQTPGQGLQFLFEYFSETQRNKGNFPGRFSGRQFSNSRSEMNVSTLELGDSALYLCASSYRRTQETQYFGPGTRLLVL.

This chain joins TRBV4-3 and TRBJ1-2, with a weak D call TRBD1 (5 bases). V lost 0 bases and J lost 1, with 12 bases in between. CDR3 length: 16 amino acids. Germline V lookup: CDR1 LGHNA, CDR2 YSLEER. CDR3 in amino acids: CASSQEGRGINYGYTF. The CDR3 DNA reads as TGCGCCAGCAGCCAAGAGGGAAGGGGTATTAACTATGGCTACACCTTC.

The chain has TRBV5-1 and TRBJ1-1, with no clear D. The germline CDR1 and CDR2 sequences are SGHRS and YFSETQ. The CDR3 spans 12 residues. The germline V and J ends were trimmed by 2 bases and 1 base, with 3 bases remaining between them. CDR3 sequence reads: CASSFGNTEAFF. In DNA, the CDR3 is TGCGCCAGCAGCTTTGGGAACACTGAAGCTTTCTTT.